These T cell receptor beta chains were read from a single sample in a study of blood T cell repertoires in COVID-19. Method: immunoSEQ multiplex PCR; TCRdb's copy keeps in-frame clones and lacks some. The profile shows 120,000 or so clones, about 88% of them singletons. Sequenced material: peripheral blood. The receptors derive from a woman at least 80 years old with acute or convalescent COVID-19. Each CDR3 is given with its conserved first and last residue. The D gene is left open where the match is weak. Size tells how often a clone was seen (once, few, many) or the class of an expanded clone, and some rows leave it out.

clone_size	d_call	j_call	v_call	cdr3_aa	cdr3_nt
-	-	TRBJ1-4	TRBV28	CASSLVGGTNEKLFF	TGTGCCAGCAGCCTCGTGGGGGGGACTAATGAAAAACTGTTTTTT
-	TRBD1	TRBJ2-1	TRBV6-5	CASRGQALNEQFF	TGTGCCAGCCGGGGACAGGCCCTCAATGAGCAGTTCTTC
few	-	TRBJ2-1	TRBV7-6	CASSLAAVGNEQFF	TGTGCCAGCAGCTTAGCCGCGGTGGGCAATGAGCAGTTCTTC
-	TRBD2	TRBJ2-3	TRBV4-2	CASSRTSVTDTQYF	TGTGCCAGCAGCCGGACTAGCGTCACAGATACGCAGTATTTT
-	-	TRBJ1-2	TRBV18	CASSPPNPGQNYGYTF	TGTGCCAGCTCACCACCTAACCCTGGACAGAACTATGGCTACACCTTC
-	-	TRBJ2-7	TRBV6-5	CASTEGAIARYEQYF	TGTGCCAGCACCGAAGGGGCTATTGCCCGCTACGAGCAGTACTTC
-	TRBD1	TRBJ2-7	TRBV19	CASLTAQSPGQRRSYEQYF	TGTGCCAGTCTTACAGCACAATCTCCGGGACAGCGACGCTCCTACGAGCAGTACTTC
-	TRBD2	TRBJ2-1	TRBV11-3	CASSLGGLGLATYNEQFF	TGTGCCAGCAGCTTAGGGGGGCTGGGACTAGCGACCTACAATGAGCAGTTCTTC
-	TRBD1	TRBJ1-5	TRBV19	CASQPRQGTNQPQHF	TGTGCCAGCCAGCCTCGACAGGGTACAAATCAGCCCCAGCATTTT
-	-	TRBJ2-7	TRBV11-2	CASSPTQGLYEQYF	TGTGCCAGCAGCCCCACCCAGGGGTTATACGAGCAGTACTTC
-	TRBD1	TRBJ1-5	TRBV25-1	CASTGGKGQPQHF	TGTGCCAGTACAGGGGGCAAGGGTCAGCCCCAGCATTTT
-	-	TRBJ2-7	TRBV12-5	CASGQEGSYEQYF	TGTGCTAGTGGCCAAGAGGGTTCCTACGAGCAGTACTTC
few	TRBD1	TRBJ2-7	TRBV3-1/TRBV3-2	CASSQEGQGGYEQYF	TGTGCCAGCAGCCAAGAGGGACAGGGGGGCTACGAGCAGTACTTC
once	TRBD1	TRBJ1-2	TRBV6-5	CASRDPGQGNYGYTF	TGTGCCAGCAGAGATCCGGGACAGGGAAACTATGGCTACACCTTC
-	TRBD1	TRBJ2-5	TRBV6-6	CASRETGKETQYF	TGTGCCAGCAGGGAGACAGGGAAAGAGACCCAGTACTTC
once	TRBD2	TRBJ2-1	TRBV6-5	CASSYTGTSVYNEQFF	TGTGCCAGCAGTTATACCGGGACTAGCGTCTACAATGAGCAGTTCTTC
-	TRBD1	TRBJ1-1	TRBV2	CASSPTGGYTEAFF	TGTGCCAGCAGCCCGACAGGGGGTTACACTGAAGCTTTCTTT
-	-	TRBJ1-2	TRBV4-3	CASSQDGGWGYTF	TGCGCCAGCAGCCAAGACGGGGGTTGGGGCTACACCTTC
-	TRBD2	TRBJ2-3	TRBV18	CASSPSGRDTQYF	TGTGCCAGCTCACCCTCCGGGAGGGATACGCAGTATTTT
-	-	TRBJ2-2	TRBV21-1	CASRSPDRAPTGELFF	TGTGCCAGCAGAAGCCCGGACAGGGCCCCCACCGGGGAGCTGTTTTTT
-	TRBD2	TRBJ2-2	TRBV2	CASMARGGTGELFF	TGTGCCAGCATGGCACGGGGGGGTACCGGGGAGCTGTTTTTT
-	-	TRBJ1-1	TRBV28	CASSPGHRKLEAFF	TGTGCCAGCAGTCCGGGACACAGAAAACTCGAAGCTTTCTTT
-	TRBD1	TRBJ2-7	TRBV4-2	CASSQQGDEQYF	TGTGCCAGCAGCCAGCAGGGGGACGAGCAGTACTTC
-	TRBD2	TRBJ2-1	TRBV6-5	CASKGLAGDEQFF	TGTGCCAGCAAGGGACTAGCGGGCGATGAGCAGTTCTTC
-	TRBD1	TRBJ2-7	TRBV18	CASSPTGTYYEQYF	TGTGCCAGCTCACCGACAGGGACATACTACGAGCAGTACTTC
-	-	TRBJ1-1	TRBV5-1	CASSLVGRGTEAFF	TGCGCCAGCAGCTTGGTGGGGAGGGGGACTGAAGCTTTCTTT
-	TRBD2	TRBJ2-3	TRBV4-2	CASSQSLAGLDTQYF	TGTGCCAGCAGCCAAAGTCTAGCGGGACTAGATACGCAGTATTTT
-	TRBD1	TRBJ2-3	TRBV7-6	CASSLQRQGAGDTQYF	TGTGCCAGCAGCTTACAAAGGCAGGGGGCTGGAGATACGCAGTATTTT
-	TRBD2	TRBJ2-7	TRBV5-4	CASSLGALAGGYDEQYF	TGTGCCAGCAGCTTGGGGGCCCTAGCGGGAGGTTACGACGAGCAGTACTTC
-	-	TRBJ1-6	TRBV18	CASSPNFNSPLHF	TGTGCCAGCTCACCAAACTTTAATTCACCCCTCCACTTT
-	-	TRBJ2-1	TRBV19	CASSMDRVAFRGDEQFF	TGTGCCAGTAGTATGGACAGAGTGGCCTTTAGGGGTGATGAGCAGTTCTTC
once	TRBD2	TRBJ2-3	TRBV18	CASSERTSGSADTQYF	TGTGCCAGCTCAGAAAGGACTAGCGGGAGCGCAGATACGCAGTATTTT
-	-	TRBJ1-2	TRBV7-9	CASVGMAQRSNYGYTF	TGTGCCAGCGTAGGAATGGCCCAGCGGTCTAACTATGGCTACACCTTC
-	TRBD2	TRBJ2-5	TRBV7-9	CASSLPATSGGFETQYF	TGTGCCAGCAGCTTACCCGCGACTAGCGGGGGTTTTGAGACCCAGTACTTC
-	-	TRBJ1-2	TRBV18	CASSPGTTNYGYTF	TGTGCCAGCTCACCAGGGACAACTAACTATGGCTACACCTTC
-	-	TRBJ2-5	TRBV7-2	CASSLRGSPWGRGRETQYF	TGTGCCAGCAGCCTTAGAGGTAGCCCTTGGGGCCGAGGCCGAGAGACCCAGTACTTC
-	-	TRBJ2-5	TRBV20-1	CSAHWERLKYF	TGCAGTGCCCACTGGGAGAGATTGAAGTACTTC
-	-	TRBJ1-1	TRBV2	CASSEARRVTEAFF	TGTGCCAGCAGTGAAGCCCGACGGGTAACTGAAGCTTTCTTT
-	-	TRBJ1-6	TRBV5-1	CASSLGQTYNSPLHF	TGCGCCAGCAGCTTGGGTCAGACTTATAATTCACCCCTCCACTTT
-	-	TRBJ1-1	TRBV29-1	CSVEELRGATEAFF	TGCAGCGTTGAAGAGCTCAGGGGAGCCACTGAAGCTTTCTTT
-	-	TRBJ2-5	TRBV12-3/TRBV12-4	CASSLGSIIAQYF	TGTGCCAGCAGTTTAGGCAGTATTATCGCCCAGTACTTC
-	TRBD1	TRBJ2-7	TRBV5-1	CASSPGQGAYEQYF	TGCGCCAGCAGCCCTGGACAGGGCGCCTACGAGCAGTACTTC
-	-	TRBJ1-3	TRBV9	CASSVDPPGSGNTIYF	TGTGCCAGCAGCGTAGACCCTCCGGGTTCTGGAAACACCATATATTTT
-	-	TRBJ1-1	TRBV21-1	CASSTGLPEPEAFF	TGTGCCAGCAGCACAGGGCTACCCGAGCCTGAAGCTTTCTTT
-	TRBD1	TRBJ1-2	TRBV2	CASRSGQGNYGYTF	TGTGCCAGCAGATCCGGACAGGGGAACTATGGCTACACCTTC
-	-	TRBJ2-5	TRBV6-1	CASSEVPLQETQYF	TGTGCCAGCAGTGAAGTCCCGCTACAAGAGACCCAGTACTTC
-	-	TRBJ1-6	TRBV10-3	CAISELITGNNSPLHF	TGTGCCATCAGTGAGTTAATAACAGGGAATAATTCACCCCTCCACTTT
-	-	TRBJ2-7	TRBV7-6	CASSLGGGAYEQYF	TGTGCCAGCAGCTTAGGAGGGGGGGCTTACGAGCAGTACTTC
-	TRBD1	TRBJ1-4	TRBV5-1	CASSLGQGGGLGEKLFF	TGCGCCAGCAGCTTAGGACAGGGCGGGGGCCTTGGTGAAAAACTGTTTTTT